Below are 30 T cell receptor beta chains sequenced from a single sample in a study of T cells in Graves' hyperthyroidism and ophthalmopathy. Amplified TCR beta CDR3 regions came from RNA transcripts. A set of HTBI primers served as the primers for a first-round RT-PCR of the TCR CDR3. TCRdb re-called the multiplex PCR reads through MiXCR, storing one row per CDR3 protein. The data show 500,000 to 700,000 distinct CDR3 sequences, 16% seen once. What was sequenced was blood. The receptors stem from a woman between 18 and 29 years old with Graves' hyperthyroidism.

This clonotype was seen ten or more times. The CDR3 bases are TGTGCCAGCTCACGGGGGGCTGCAGATACGCAGTATTTT. Residues: CASSRGAADTQYF. This sequence joins TRBV18 and TRBJ2-3; the D call may be TRBD1 or TRBD2 (6 bases each). The CDR3 is 13 amino acids. Germline V gives CDR1 KGHSH, CDR2 LQKENI. Trimming removed 4 bases from V and 4 bases from J, with 9 bases in between.

This clonotype was counted a few times. As DNA, the CDR3 is TGCGCCAGCAGCTTGGCTGGGGCGGAAGTTGGCGGGGAGCTGTTTTTT. It yields the protein CASSLAGAEVGGELFF. The rearrangement links TRBV5-1 to TRBJ2-2, with a weak D call TRBD1 (5 bases). The CDR3 covers 16 residues. V was clipped by 0 bases and J by 7 bases, with 16 bases between them. CDR1 is SGHRS and CDR2 is YFSETQ in the germline V gene.

The chain combines TRBV24-1 with TRBJ1-5, with a possible D match to TRBD1 (5 bases). The CDR3 runs to 16 residues. Trimming took 4 bases from V and 2 from J, leaving 14 bases between them. Germline V CDR1 and CDR2: KGHDR, SFDVKD. CDR3 protein: CATSDQQGSGNQPQHF. The CDR3 DNA follows: TGTGCCACCAGTGACCAGCAGGGTTCGGGCAATCAGCCCCAGCATTTT.

This clonotype was observed at least ten times. The V gene is TRBV12-3 or TRBV12-4, the J gene TRBJ1-1, with 9 bases fitting TRBD1. The CDR3 is 14 amino acids. The V segment lost 6 bases and the J segment 3 bases; nucleotides outside the gene matches: 5. CDR3 residues: CASSLQGADTEAFF. The CDR3 coding sequence is TGTGCCAGCAGCCTACAGGGGGCCGACACTGAAGCTTTCTTT.

This clonotype has at least ten counts. The chain uses TRBV11-1 and TRBJ2-7, with D unclear. Germline-derived CDR1 and CDR2 are SGHAT and FQDESV (reference sequence). There are 12 residues in the CDR3. Trimming pared 5 bases from V and 6 bases from J, leaving 11 bases between. The CDR3 DNA reads as TGTGCCAGCAGCGAGACCGTGGGCGAGCAGTACTTC. Amino acid sequence: CASSETVGEQYF.

This clonotype has a count of ten or more. Here the CDR3 reads CASSPGTTGGRDTEAFF. For the CDR3, the DNA is TGTGCCAGCAGCCCGGGAACGACAGGGGGCCGGGACACTGAAGCTTTCTTT. The rearrangement uses TRBV7-9 and TRBJ1-1; 10 nucleotides line up with TRBD1. The V segment lost 5 bases and the J segment 3 bases; nucleotides outside the gene matches: 12. Germline V gene data show CDR1 as SEHNR and CDR2 as FQNEAQ (reference sequence). The CDR3 is 17 amino acids.

This clonotype was seen at least ten times. The chain uses TRBV7-9 and TRBJ2-1; a possible D gene is TRBD2 (5 bases). The V gene lost 5 bases and the J gene lost 5 bases, with 16 bases spanning the gap. Germline values: CDR1 SEHNR, CDR2 FQNEAQ (reference sequence). The CDR3 runs to 15 residues. CDR3 sequence reads: CASSQVSRGDNEQFF. The CDR3 DNA reads as TGTGCCAGCAGCCAAGTCAGCCGGGGAGACAATGAGCAGTTCTTC.

The V call is TRBV4-1, the J call TRBJ2-5, with a tentative D call TRBD1 (6 bases). Trimming pared 1 base from V and 1 base from J, leaving 13 bases between. The germline V gene has CDR1 MGHRA and CDR2 YSYEKL. The CDR3 length is 16 residues. This CDR3 reads CASSQVLGAPQETQYF. Written as DNA, the CDR3 is TGCGCCAGCAGCCAAGTTTTGGGGGCCCCCCAAGAGACCCAGTACTTC.

This clonotype was seen a handful of times. The junction departs from the called germline gene at one end, perhaps through a read error. The chain employs TRBV6-9 and TRBJ1-5; no clear D gene. The CDR3 has 13 amino acids. CDR1 and CDR2 from the germline V gene are MNHGY and SVAAGI. CDR3 bases: TGTGCCGGCAGTTTATTAGGCAATCAGCCCCAGCATTTT. Translation: CAGSLLGNQPQHF.

The chain's CDR3 is CASSLESGISDEQFF. The CDR3 coding sequence is TGCGCCAGCAGCTTGGAGTCTGGGATTAGCGATGAGCAGTTCTTC. The rearrangement uses TRBV5-1 and TRBJ2-1, with D tentatively TRBD2 (5 bases). This CDR3 is built from 15 residues. Trimming took 0 bases from V and 8 from J, leaving 15 bases between them. Germline CDR1 and CDR2: SGHRS and YFSETQ.

This clonotype was seen repeatedly, ten times or more. The chain employs TRBV6-1 and TRBJ2-2; D gene unclear. The germline CDR1 and CDR2 sequences are MNHNS and SASEGT. The CDR3 length is 14 residues. With 4 bases removed from V and 4 bases from J, the gap between germline ends came to 10 bases. This CDR3 reads CASSGITSTGELFF. CDR3 in DNA: TGTGCCAGCAGTGGGATAACGAGCACCGGGGAGCTGTTTTTT.

The chain joins TRBV18 to TRBJ2-2, with TRBD1 matching 7 bases. In germline, CDR1 is KGHSH, CDR2 LQKENI. The V and J ends lost 0 bases and 7 bases, in that order; junction bases with no gene match: 11. CDR3 length equals 17 residues. Here the CDR3 reads CASSPPWTGRDSGELFF. The CDR3 DNA reads as TGTGCCAGCTCACCACCCTGGACAGGCCGGGACAGCGGGGAGCTGTTTTTT.

This clonotype was recorded many times. The chain is built from TRBV6-1 and TRBJ2-1, with D possibly matching TRBD2 (7 bases). CDR3 length: 16 residues. Germline V CDR1 and CDR2: MNHNS, SASEGT. V was pared by 6 bases and J by 9 bases, with 24 bases between. CDR3 residues: CASRTGDLAASPEQFF. DNA for the CDR3: TGTGCCAGCAGGACAGGTGATCTAGCGGCTTCCCCTGAGCAGTTCTTC.

The chain links TRBV30 to TRBJ1-5; 8 bases match TRBD1. The V gene end was trimmed by 1 base and the J gene end by 7 bases; junction bases not matched to a gene: 6. The germline gives CDR1 GTSNPN, CDR2 SVGIG (reference sequence). The CDR3 extends over 14 amino acids. The CDR3 reads CAWSAAGGEQPQHF. For the CDR3, the DNA is TGTGCCTGGAGTGCTGCAGGGGGCGAACAGCCCCAGCATTTT.

This clonotype was recorded many times. This chain joins TRBV2 and TRBJ2-7; D could derive from TRBD1 or TRBD2 (5 bases each). Trimming pared 8 bases from V and 3 bases from J, leaving 20 bases between. This CDR3 comprises 15 residues. The germline V gene encodes CDR1 SNHLY and CDR2 FYNNEI. The CDR3 nucleotides are TGTGCCAGCCATCCCGGGGCAGGATCGGGCTACGAGCAGTACTTC. It is translated as CASHPGAGSGYEQYF. Together with reference TRBV2 and TRBJ2-7, the CDR3 gives the full variable domain: EPEVTQTPSHQVTQMGQEVILRCVPISNHLYFYWYRQILGQKVEFLVSFYNNEISEKSEIFDDQFSVERPDGSNFTLKIRSTKLEDSAMYFCASHPGAGSGYEQYFGPGTRLTVT.

This clonotype was seen repeatedly, ten times or more. The V gene is TRBV12-5, the J gene TRBJ2-5; D gene ambiguous. The CDR3 length is 12 residues. Germline lookup yields CDR1 LGHNT and CDR2 FRNRAP. The ends were cut back, 3 bases at V and 4 bases at J, with 6 bases in the middle. The chain's CDR3 is CASGLVGETQYF. The CDR3 DNA sequence: TGTGCTAGTGGTTTAGTCGGAGAGACCCAGTACTTC.

This clonotype was found a few times. The chain has TRBV6-1 and TRBJ1-4; 7 bases align to TRBD1. The CDR3 has 13 amino acids. Germline CDR1 reads MNHNS; CDR2 reads SASEGT. The ends lost 7 bases at V and 8 bases at J; junction bases unmatched: 7. The CDR3 DNA follows: TGTGCCAGCAAAGACAGGGCCGAGGAAAAACTGTTTTTT. As protein: CASKDRAEEKLFF.

This clonotype was counted many times. The chain has TRBV20-1 and TRBJ2-2; TRBD1 aligns across 8 bases. The CDR3 consists of 16 residues. Germline CDR1 is DFQATT and CDR2 is SNEGSKA (reference sequence). Trimming removed 3 bases from V and 5 bases from J; junction bases left unmatched: 11. CDR3 region: CSARGTGQGWTGELFF. The CDR3 nucleotides are TGCAGTGCTAGGGGAACCGGACAGGGATGGACCGGGGAGCTGTTTTTT.

V usage is TRBV25-1 and J usage is TRBJ1-5; TRBD1 aligns across 9 bases. Trimming at V came to 6 bases and at J to 2 bases, leaving 11 bases not matched to a gene. There are 17 residues in the CDR3. Germline CDR1 and CDR2: MGHDK and SYGVNS. CDR3 region: CASRRPGQGLGNQPQHF. In nucleotides, the CDR3 is TGTGCCAGCAGGCGACCGGGACAGGGTCTAGGCAATCAGCCCCAGCATTTT. Full variable domain (outside the CDR3, taken from reference TRBV25-1 and TRBJ1-5): EADIYQTPRYLVIGTGKKITLECSQTMGHDKMYWYQQDPGMELHLIHYSYGVNSTEKGDLSSESTVSRIRTEHFPLTLESARPSHTSQYLCASRRPGQGLGNQPQHFGDGTRLSIL.

The chain employs TRBV10-2 and TRBJ1-6, with 9 bases matching TRBD1. This CDR3 comprises 14 residues. CDR1 and CDR2 (germline): WSHSY, SAAADI. Trimming took 6 bases from V and 9 from J; bases not matched to a gene: 6. The chain's CDR3 is CASRTGGDGSPLHF. The CDR3 coding sequence is TGCGCCAGCAGGACAGGGGGTGACGGTTCACCCCTCCACTTT.

This clonotype was detected many times. The gene calls are TRBV7-2 and TRBJ2-1; D ambiguous. V lost 2 bases and J lost 12, with 8 bases in between. Germline V gene lookup returns CDR1 SGHTA and CDR2 FQGNSA. The CDR3 covers 11 residues. CDR3 protein: CASSLTQVQFF. CDR3 bases: TGTGCCAGCAGCTTAACCCAGGTGCAGTTCTTC. Using reference TRBV7-2 and TRBJ2-1 for the parts outside the CDR3, the full variable domain is GAGVSQSPSNKVTEKGKDVELRCDPISGHTALYWYRQSLGQGLEFLIYFQGNSAPDKSGLPSDRFSAERTGGSVSTLTIQRTQQEDSAVYLCASSLTQVQFFGPGTRLTVL.

This clonotype was seen ten or more times. This chain uses TRBV9 with TRBJ1-2, with TRBD1 as a possible D gene (6 bases). The V end lost 4 bases, the J end lost 4 bases, and 11 bases lay between the germline ends. This CDR3 spans 13 amino acids. Germline V gene data show CDR1 as SGDLS and CDR2 as YYNGEE. The CDR3 here is CASSPTGTYGYTF. DNA of the CDR3: TGTGCCAGCAGCCCGACAGGAACCTATGGCTACACCTTC.

This clonotype was found a few times. At one end, the junction sequence differs from germline, possibly due to a read error. This rearrangement joins TRBV29-1 to TRBJ2-3, with D perhaps matching TRBD1 (6 bases). CDR3 size: 16 residues. Per the germline V gene, CDR1 is SQVTM and CDR2 is ANQGSEA. The CDR3 sequence: CSAETPTGSPTDTQYF. CDR3 sequence (DNA): TGCAGCGCTGAAACCCCAACAGGGAGCCCCACAGATACGCAGTATTTT.

This clonotype occurred a few times. The chain recombines TRBV29-1 with TRBJ2-1; D not resolved. The germline V and J ends were trimmed by 3 bases and 3 bases, with 3 bases remaining between them. Germline loops: CDR1 SQVTM, CDR2 ANQGSEA. This CDR3 region has 11 residues. Here the CDR3 reads CSVDYYNEQFF. The CDR3 nucleotides are TGCAGCGTTGACTACTACAATGAGCAGTTCTTC.

In this sample, this clonotype turned up many times. J is TRBJ2-1 and V is TRBV18, with 8 positions matching TRBD1. Germline values: CDR1 KGHSH, CDR2 LQKENI. V lost 6 bases and J lost 8; bases outside the gene matches: 12. This CDR3 spans 15 amino acids. The CDR3, as DNA: TGTGCCAGCTCTCGACAGGGGCCGGGTTTGGATGAGCAGTTCTTC. Encoded protein: CASSRQGPGLDEQFF.

This clonotype was seen a handful of times. The chain recombines TRBV3-1 with TRBJ2-3; 7 bases are a match to TRBD1. The CDR3 extends over 14 amino acids. V dropped 3 bases and J dropped 4; count of bases not matched to a gene: 4. CDR1 LGHDT and CDR2 YNNKEL come from the germline V gene (reference sequence). CDR3 in amino acids: CASSHGTEPDTQYF. DNA for the CDR3: TGTGCCAGCAGCCACGGGACAGAACCAGATACGCAGTATTTT.

This clonotype was found many times. This sequence joins TRBV27 and TRBJ1-1; a weak D match, TRBD1 (5 bases). The length of the CDR3 is 14 residues. V shed 3 bases and J shed 3 bases, with 11 bases lying between them. CDR1 and CDR2 (germline): MNHEY, SMNVEV (reference sequence). The CDR3 is CASSFQWGYTEAFF. The CDR3 nucleotides read TGTGCCAGCAGTTTTCAGTGGGGCTACACTGAAGCTTTCTTT.

CDR3 DNA: TGTGCCAGCAGTTTATCGCGGGCGTCGGAGACCCAGTACTTC. It specifies CASSLSRASETQYF. The rearrangement uses TRBV12-3 or TRBV12-4 and TRBJ2-5; maybe TRBD2 (5 bases). V lost 2 bases to trimming and J lost 5 bases, with 12 bases between them. The CDR3 is 14 amino acids.

This clonotype was observed at least ten times. The chain is built from TRBV28 and TRBJ1-2; 8 bases match TRBD1. The CDR3 sequence is 14 residues long. Germline CDR1 and CDR2: MDHEN and SYDVKM. Germline trimming cut 4 bases from V and 7 bases from J; bases unmatched to any gene: 8. As DNA, the CDR3 is TGTGCCAGCAGTTCTGGACAGGGTTCCCTTGGCTACACCTTC. This gives the protein CASSSGQGSLGYTF.

J is TRBJ1-5 and V is TRBV20-1, with D perhaps TRBD1 (5 bases). Germline V gene data show CDR1 as DFQATT and CDR2 as SNEGSKA (reference sequence). The CDR3 is 17 residues long. The V gene lost 5 bases and the J gene lost 7 bases, with 27 bases spanning the gap. Here the CDR3 reads CSAGSGGTGRRGQPQHF. The CDR3 DNA reads TGCAGTGCTGGAAGCGGGGGTACAGGTCGCCGCGGACAGCCCCAGCATTTT.